What follows are 4 T cell receptor beta chains derived from one specimen sequenced in a study of T cells in Graves' hyperthyroidism and ophthalmopathy. Amplification yielded TCR beta CDR3 regions, with RNA transcripts as the source. The study used the HTBI primer set for a first-round RT-PCR of the TCR CDR3. A single record per CDR3 protein comes from TCRdb applying MiXCR to the multiplex PCR reads. The table includes 240,000 or so distinct CDR3 sequences, around 15% detected once. Sequences were obtained from blood. The receptors shown here come from a woman aged 18-29 years with Graves' ophthalmopathy.

The table lists this clonotype with many counts. This chain uses TRBV28 with TRBJ2-2; D not certain. This CDR3 has 14 amino acids. CDR1 is MDHEN, CDR2 SYDVKM, per germline. Trimming stripped 3 bases from V and 6 bases from J, with 11 bases between. CDR3 bases: TGTGCCAGCAGTTTGGCCTCGGGCGCCGGGGAGCTGTTTTTT. Protein: CASSLASGAGELFF.

This clonotype was seen many times. The chain employs TRBV12-3 or TRBV12-4 and TRBJ1-5; D unresolved. The CDR3 extends over 16 amino acids. The ends were cut back, 2 bases at V and 0 bases at J, with 11 bases in the middle. In nucleotides, the CDR3 is TGTGCCAGCAGTTTATCAGGATTTAATAGCAATCAGCCCCAGCATTTT. Amino acid sequence: CASSLSGFNSNQPQHF.

There are many counts of this clonotype. The gene calls are TRBV30 and TRBJ2-3; TRBD2 agrees at 10 bases. CDR3 length equals 15 residues. Unmatched junction bases numbered 7, after V lost 6 bases and J lost 1 base. In germline, CDR1 is GTSNPN, CDR2 SVGIG (reference sequence). The CDR3 region is CACPGLAGGTDTQYF. DNA for the CDR3: TGTGCCTGTCCCGGGCTAGCGGGAGGCACAGATACGCAGTATTTT.

This clonotype has at least ten counts. CDR3 bases: TGTGCCAGCAGCCAAGGACTACAGGGTGTGGACACCGGGGAGCTGTTTTTT. It encodes CASSQGLQGVDTGELFF. The chain links TRBV4-2 to TRBJ2-2; TRBD1 might be the D (6 bases). From germline, CDR1 is LGHNA and CDR2 YNFKEQ. Trimming removed 1 base from V and 3 bases from J, with 15 bases in between. This CDR3 contains 17 residues.